This T cell receptor beta chain originates from a study of response to subunit inactivated influenza vaccine. Each CDR3 protein gets one entry after TCRdb re-called the RT-PCR reads with MiXCR. Among about 800,000 distinct CDR3 sequences listed, 21% were seen once. V lost 6 bases and J 0 bases, leaving 12 bases between the germline ends. The length of the CDR3 is 15 residues. Of note for this clonotype: What it binds is unknown.

Study findings and constraints: It was suggested by the authors that few new T cells are recruited by each seasonal influenza vaccination.

This TCR came from a man aged 45-65 years who received an inactivated influenza vaccine. V and J are TRBV12-3 or TRBV12-4 and TRBJ2-1; possibly TRBD1 for D (5 bases). The source was PBMCs from blood, collected 5 days after vaccination. As DNA, the CDR3 is TGTGCCAGCAGGACCGGACAAAGCTCCTACAATGAGCAGTTCTTC. Translating it yields CASRTGQSSYNEQFF.